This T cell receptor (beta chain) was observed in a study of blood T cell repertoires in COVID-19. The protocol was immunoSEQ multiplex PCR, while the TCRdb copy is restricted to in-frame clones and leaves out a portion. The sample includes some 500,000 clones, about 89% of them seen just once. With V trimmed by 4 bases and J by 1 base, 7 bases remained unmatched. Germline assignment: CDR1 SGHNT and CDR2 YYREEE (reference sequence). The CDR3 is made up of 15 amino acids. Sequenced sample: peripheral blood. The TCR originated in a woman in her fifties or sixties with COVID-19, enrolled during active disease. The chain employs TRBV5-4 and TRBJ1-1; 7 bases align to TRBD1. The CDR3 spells CASSPRTGWNTEAFF. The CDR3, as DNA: TGTGCCAGCAGCCCTCGGACAGGTTGGAACACTGAAGCTTTCTTT.